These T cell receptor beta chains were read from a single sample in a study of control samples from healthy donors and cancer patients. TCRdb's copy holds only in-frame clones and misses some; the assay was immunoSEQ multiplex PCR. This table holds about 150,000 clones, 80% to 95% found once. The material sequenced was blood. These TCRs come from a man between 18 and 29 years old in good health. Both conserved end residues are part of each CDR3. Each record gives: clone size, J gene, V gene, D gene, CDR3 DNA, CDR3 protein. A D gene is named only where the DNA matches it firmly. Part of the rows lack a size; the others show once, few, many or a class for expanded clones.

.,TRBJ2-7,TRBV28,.,TGTGCCAGCAGTTCCTTCAGGGCTCTCTACGAGCAGTACTTC,CASSSFRALYEQYF
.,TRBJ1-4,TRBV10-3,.,TGTGCCATCAGTGTCCAGGATAATGAAAAACTGTTTTTT,CAISVQDNEKLFF
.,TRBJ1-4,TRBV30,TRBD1,TGTGCCTGGTCCCGGGACAGCCTTAATGAAAAACTGTTTTTT,CAWSRDSLNEKLFF
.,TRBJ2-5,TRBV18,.,TGTGCCAGCTCACCACCGACTGTGGGGACCCAGTACTTC,CASSPPTVGTQYF
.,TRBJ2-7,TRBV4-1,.,TGCGCCAGCAGCCAAGCCGGGGGTCCCTTGACCGAGCAGTACTTC,CASSQAGGPLTEQYF
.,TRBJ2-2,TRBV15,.,TGTGCCACCAGCAGCTCAAGTTACACCGGGGAGCTGTTTTTT,CATSSSSYTGELFF
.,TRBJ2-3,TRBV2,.,TGTGCCAGCCGAGCCACGGGAGAAGAAACAGATACGCAGTATTTT,CASRATGEETDTQYF
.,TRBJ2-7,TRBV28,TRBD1,TGTGCCAGCAGTTTCGCCACAGGGGGCGAGTACGAGCAGTACTTC,CASSFATGGEYEQYF
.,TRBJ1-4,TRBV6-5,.,TGTGCCAGCAACAGTTACCCCTCGAATGAAAAACTGTTTTTT,CASNSYPSNEKLFF
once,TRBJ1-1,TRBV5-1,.,TGCGCCAGCAGCTCGAGGGGTGAAGCTTTCTTT,CASSSRGEAFF
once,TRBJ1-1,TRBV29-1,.,TGCAGCGTTGCTTGGACAGCCCAAAACACTGAAGCTTTCTTT,CSVAWTAQNTEAFF
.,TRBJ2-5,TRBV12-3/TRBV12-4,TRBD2,TGTGCCAGCAGTTTACGGGGGGGGGAGACCCAGTACTTC,CASSLRGGETQYF
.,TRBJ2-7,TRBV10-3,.,TGTGCCATCAGTGAGTCGACTGGGACCTACGAGCAGTACTTC,CAISESTGTYEQYF
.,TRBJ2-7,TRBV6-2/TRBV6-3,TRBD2,TGTGCCAGCAGCAGACTAGCGGGGGGCTCCTACGAGCAGTACTTC,CASSRLAGGSYEQYF
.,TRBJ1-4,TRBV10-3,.,TGTGCCATCAGTGATCGGGGGCACGGGTATGAAAAACTGTTTTTT,CAISDRGHGYEKLFF
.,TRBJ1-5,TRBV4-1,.,TGCGCCAGCAGCCAAGATCCGGGCAGGGGTAGGCCCCAGCATTTT,CASSQDPGRGRPQHF
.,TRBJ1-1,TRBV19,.,TGTGCCAGTAGATGGGACGGGGGCACTGAAGCTTTCTTT,CASRWDGGTEAFF
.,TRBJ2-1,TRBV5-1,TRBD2,TGCGCCAGCAGCCTGGGACTAGCGGGAGATAGAGGACTCCAGTTCTTC,CASSLGLAGDRGLQFF
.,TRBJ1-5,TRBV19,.,TGTGCCAGTAGTATAGCAAATACCCAGCCCCAGCATTTT,CASSIANTQPQHF
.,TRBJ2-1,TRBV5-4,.,TGTGCCAGCAGCTTTGAGGCTCCCGACAATGAGCAGTTCTTC,CASSFEAPDNEQFF
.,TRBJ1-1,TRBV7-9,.,TGTGCCAGCAGCTTAAATGCCTGGGGGACTGAAGCTTTCTTT,CASSLNAWGTEAFF
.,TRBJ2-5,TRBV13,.,TGTGCCAGCAGCTTAAGCAGGGGACAAGAGACCCAGTACTTC,CASSLSRGQETQYF
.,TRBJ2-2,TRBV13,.,TGTGCCAGCAGCTTAGGCCGACGCACCGGGGAGCTGTTTTTT,CASSLGRRTGELFF
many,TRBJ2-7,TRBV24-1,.,TGTGCCACCAGTTCCCCGCTGGGCGAGCAGTACTTC,CATSSPLGEQYF
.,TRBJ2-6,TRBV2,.,TGTGCCAGCGCGCAGGACGCCGACTCTGGGGCCAACGTCCTGACTTTC,CASAQDADSGANVLTF
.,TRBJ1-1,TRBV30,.,TGTGCCTGGACCCCGAAGGGAGGGTTCCGGGAGAGCACTGAAGCTTTCTTT,CAWTPKGGFRESTEAFF
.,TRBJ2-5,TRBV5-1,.,TGCGCCCGTAGACAGTACCAAGAGACCCAGTACTTC,CARRQYQETQYF
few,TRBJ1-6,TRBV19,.,TGTGCCACACGGACAGCTAATTCACCCCTCCACTTT,CATRTANSPLHF
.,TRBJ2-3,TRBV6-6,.,TGTGCCAGCAGTTACGACACACCCCCCACAGATACGCAGTATTTT,CASSYDTPPTDTQYF
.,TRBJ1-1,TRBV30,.,TGTGCCTGGAGGATCGGGGACACTGAAGCTTTCTTT,CAWRIGDTEAFF
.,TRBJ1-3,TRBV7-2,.,TGTGCCAGCAGCTTAGTAATCGGGGCGGGAAACACCATATATTTT,CASSLVIGAGNTIYF
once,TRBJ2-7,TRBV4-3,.,TGCGCCAGCAGCCAAGATGGGACTGGCAGTCCTATGGACGAGCAGTACTTC,CASSQDGTGSPMDEQYF
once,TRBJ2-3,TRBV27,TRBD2,TGTGCCAGCAGTCCCGGGACTAGCGGCCGCACAGATACGCAGTATTTT,CASSPGTSGRTDTQYF
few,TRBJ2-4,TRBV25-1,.,TGTGCCAGCGGAACAGGGAACATTCAGTACTTC,CASGTGNIQYF